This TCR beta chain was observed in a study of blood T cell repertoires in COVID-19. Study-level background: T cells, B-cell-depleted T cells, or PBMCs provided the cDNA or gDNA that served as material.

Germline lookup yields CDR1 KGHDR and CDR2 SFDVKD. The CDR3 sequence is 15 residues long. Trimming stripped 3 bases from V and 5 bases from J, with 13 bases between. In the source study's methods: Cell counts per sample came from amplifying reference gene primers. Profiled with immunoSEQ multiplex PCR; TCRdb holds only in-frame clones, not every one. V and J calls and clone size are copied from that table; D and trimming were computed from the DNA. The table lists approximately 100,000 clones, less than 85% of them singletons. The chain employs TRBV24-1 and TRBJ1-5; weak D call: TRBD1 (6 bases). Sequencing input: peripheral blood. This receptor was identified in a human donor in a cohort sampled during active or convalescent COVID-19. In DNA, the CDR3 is TGTGCCACCAGTGATCCTCGGGACAAGGATCAGCCCCAGCATTTT. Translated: CATSDPRDKDQPQHF.